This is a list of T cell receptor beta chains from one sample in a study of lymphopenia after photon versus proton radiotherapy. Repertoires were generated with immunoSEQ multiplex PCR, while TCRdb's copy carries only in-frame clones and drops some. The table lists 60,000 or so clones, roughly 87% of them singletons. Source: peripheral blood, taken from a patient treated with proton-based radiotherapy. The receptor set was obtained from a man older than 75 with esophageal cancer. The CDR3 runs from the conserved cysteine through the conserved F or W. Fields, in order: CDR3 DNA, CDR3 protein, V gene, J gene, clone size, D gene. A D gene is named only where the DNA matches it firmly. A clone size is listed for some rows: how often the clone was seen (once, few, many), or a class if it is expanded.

CDR3nt: TGCGCCAGCAGCCCCCTGGGGGACAGGGGTGAAAAACTGTTTTTT
CDR3aa: CASSPLGDRGEKLFF
v_gene: TRBV4-1
j_gene: TRBJ1-4
abundance: NA
d_gene: TRBD1

CDR3nt: TGTGCCAGCAGCGTGGGACAGGGGTATGGCTACACCTTC
CDR3aa: CASSVGQGYGYTF
v_gene: TRBV9
j_gene: TRBJ1-2
abundance: NA
d_gene: TRBD1

CDR3nt: TGTGCCAGCAGCGATTGGCGGGAGCAGTACTTC
CDR3aa: CASSDWREQYF
v_gene: TRBV6-1
j_gene: TRBJ2-7
abundance: NA
d_gene: NA

CDR3nt: TGTGCCGCATCGGGGGATGAAAAACTGTTTTTT
CDR3aa: CAASGDEKLFF
v_gene: TRBV19
j_gene: TRBJ1-4
abundance: NA
d_gene: NA

CDR3nt: TGTGCCAGCAAGCAGAAAGAGGACTGGACGCGCGAGCAGTACTTC
CDR3aa: CASKQKEDWTREQYF
v_gene: TRBV2
j_gene: TRBJ2-7
abundance: NA
d_gene: NA

CDR3nt: TGCGCCAGCAGCTTGGATGGCCTCAATTCACCCCTCCACTTT
CDR3aa: CASSLDGLNSPLHF
v_gene: TRBV5-1
j_gene: TRBJ1-6
abundance: NA
d_gene: NA

CDR3nt: TGTGCCTGGAGTGCCGGGACAGGGGCTCAGCCCCAGCATTTT
CDR3aa: CAWSAGTGAQPQHF
v_gene: TRBV30
j_gene: TRBJ1-5
abundance: once
d_gene: TRBD1

CDR3nt: TGTGCCAGCAGTGAAGGGGATGGGGTATACAATGAGCAGTTCTTC
CDR3aa: CASSEGDGVYNEQFF
v_gene: TRBV2
j_gene: TRBJ2-1
abundance: once
d_gene: NA

CDR3nt: TGTGCCAGTAGTATAGGACATAACAATGAGCAGTTCTTC
CDR3aa: CASSIGHNNEQFF
v_gene: TRBV19
j_gene: TRBJ2-1
abundance: NA
d_gene: NA

CDR3nt: TGTGCCAGCAGTTTTCGTAAAACCTTCACAGATACGCAGTATTTT
CDR3aa: CASSFRKTFTDTQYF
v_gene: TRBV27
j_gene: TRBJ2-3
abundance: NA
d_gene: NA

CDR3nt: TGTGCCAGCAGCCCCGCGACAGGGAACTATGGCTACACCTTC
CDR3aa: CASSPATGNYGYTF
v_gene: TRBV7-9
j_gene: TRBJ1-2
abundance: NA
d_gene: TRBD1

CDR3nt: TGTGCCAGCAGCTTAAGACAGGGCTCCTACAATGAGCAGTTCTTC
CDR3aa: CASSLRQGSYNEQFF
v_gene: TRBV7-2
j_gene: TRBJ2-1
abundance: few
d_gene: TRBD1

CDR3nt: TGTGCCAGCAGTTTTGGGGGGCCGGCGGGCACTGAAGCTTTCTTT
CDR3aa: CASSFGGPAGTEAFF
v_gene: TRBV27
j_gene: TRBJ1-1
abundance: NA
d_gene: NA

CDR3nt: TGTGCCAGCAGCACCCTAGACAGCTCTGGGGCCAACGTCCTGACTTTC
CDR3aa: CASSTLDSSGANVLTF
v_gene: TRBV7-6
j_gene: TRBJ2-6
abundance: NA
d_gene: NA

CDR3nt: TGTGCCAGTAGTATATCAGGGGTGGGGGCCTCCGAGCAGTACTTC
CDR3aa: CASSISGVGASEQYF
v_gene: TRBV19
j_gene: TRBJ2-7
abundance: NA
d_gene: NA

CDR3nt: TGTGCCAGTACCCAAGGGACAGGCGGCGAGCAGTACTTC
CDR3aa: CASTQGTGGEQYF
v_gene: TRBV19
j_gene: TRBJ2-7
abundance: NA
d_gene: TRBD1

CDR3nt: TGTGCCAGCAGCGCAAGACCCGGGTCAAGAGGGAACTATGGCTACACCTTC
CDR3aa: CASSARPGSRGNYGYTF
v_gene: TRBV7-2
j_gene: TRBJ1-2
abundance: once
d_gene: NA

CDR3nt: TGTGCCAGCAGCCAGGACAGTCTCACAGATACGCAGTATTTT
CDR3aa: CASSQDSLTDTQYF
v_gene: TRBV11-2
j_gene: TRBJ2-3
abundance: NA
d_gene: NA

CDR3nt: TGTGCCAGCATCCCGGGTGGAAGGAGGGACTATGGCTACACCTTC
CDR3aa: CASIPGGRRDYGYTF
v_gene: TRBV11-3
j_gene: TRBJ1-2
abundance: NA
d_gene: NA

CDR3nt: TGTGCCAGCAACAGTTACTATGGCTACACCTTC
CDR3aa: CASNSYYGYTF
v_gene: TRBV2
j_gene: TRBJ1-2
abundance: NA
d_gene: NA

CDR3nt: TGCAGCGTCGCTGGAGGGGCTAGAGGTAGCTCCTACAATGAGCAGTTCTTC
CDR3aa: CSVAGGARGSSYNEQFF
v_gene: TRBV29-1
j_gene: TRBJ2-1
abundance: NA
d_gene: NA

CDR3nt: TGTGCCAGCAGCTTAAATGGTAGGGGCGAAGAGACCCAGTACTTC
CDR3aa: CASSLNGRGEETQYF
v_gene: TRBV5-4
j_gene: TRBJ2-5
abundance: NA
d_gene: NA

CDR3nt: TGTGCCAGCAGCTTAGTCTCAGGGCAAGTTCGGTATGGCTACACCTTC
CDR3aa: CASSLVSGQVRYGYTF
v_gene: TRBV7-3
j_gene: TRBJ1-2
abundance: NA
d_gene: NA

CDR3nt: TGTGCCAGCAGTGGAGGGGGGGGTCAGTTCTTC
CDR3aa: CASSGGGGQFF
v_gene: TRBV2
j_gene: TRBJ2-1
abundance: NA
d_gene: NA

CDR3nt: TGTGCTAGCAGCCCTTTCCCAGAGGGAGGCAATGAGCAGTTCTTC
CDR3aa: CASSPFPEGGNEQFF
v_gene: TRBV7-7
j_gene: TRBJ2-1
abundance: NA
d_gene: NA